These 27 T cell receptor beta chains originate from one sample sequenced in a study of tumor and adjacent non-tumor tissue in lung cancer. Three rounds of nested PCR, following a modified ARM-PCR protocol, produced the TCRbeta library. TCRdb ran MiXCR on the multiplex PCR reads and lists one entry per CDR3 protein. Of some 80,000 distinct CDR3 sequences listed, 76% were seen once; the top ten hold 40%. RNA was extracted from bulk tissue without any cell sorting. The normal lung tissue was taken more than 3 cm from the tumor edge. The specimen was distant non-tumor lung tissue. The origin of the receptors is a man in his 70s with non-small cell lung cancer.

Turning to this clonotype: This may stem from a read error, because a much larger clone lies one nucleotide away. V is TRBV28 and J is TRBJ1-1; tentatively, D is TRBD1 (5 bases). CDR3 length: 14 residues. CDR1 and CDR2 from the germline V gene are MDHEN and SYDVKM. V was shortened by 5 bases and J by 5 bases, with 15 bases between the two germline ends. This chain's CDR3 is CASSPHKGPTEAFF. In DNA, the CDR3 is TGTGCCAGCAGTCCCCACAAGGGGCCGACTGAAGCTTTCTTT.

The chain carries TRBV20-1 and TRBJ1-1; tentative D call: TRBD1 (6 bases). The CDR3 has 14 residues. CDR1 DFQATT and CDR2 SNEGSKA come from the germline V gene (reference sequence). V was shortened by 5 bases and J by 4 bases, with 17 bases between the two germline ends. CDR3 nucleotide sequence: TGCAGTGCTGAGCGACAGGTCGTGGGCACTGAAGCTTTCTTT. Its protein is CSAERQVVGTEAFF.

Of note for this clonotype: At one end the junction does not follow the germline gene, possibly because of a read error. J is TRBJ2-7 and V is TRBV6-2 or TRBV6-3; D unclear. Per the germline V gene, CDR1 is MNHEY and CDR2 is SVGEGT. This CDR3 region has 15 residues. The CDR3 reads CASSTKTMGSYEQHF. The CDR3 nucleotides are TGTGCCAGCAGTACTAAGACAATGGGATCCTACGAGCAGCACTTC.

V is TRBV6-1 and J is TRBJ2-1; weak D call: TRBD2 (5 bases). Per the germline V gene, CDR1 is MNHNS and CDR2 is SASEGT. Trimming stripped 10 bases from V and 2 bases from J, with 30 bases between. The CDR3 is made up of 19 amino acids. The CDR3 DNA reads as TGTGCCAACAGAGATCCGGGATGGCCGGGGTTGCTCGCCTACAATGAGCAGTTCTTC. It specifies CANRDPGWPGLLAYNEQFF.

Notes on this clonotype: This may arise from a read error, as a much more abundant clone is one base away. This chain joins TRBV7-9 and TRBJ2-7, with 10 bases aligning to TRBD1. The length of the CDR3 is 14 residues. CDR1 and CDR2 from the germline V gene are SEHNR and FQNEAQ (reference sequence). This chain's CDR3 is CASSRDRGFGEKYF. CDR3 nucleotide sequence: TGTGCCAGCTCCCGGGACAGGGGATTTGGCGAGAAGTACTTC.

As to this clonotype: No conserved phenylalanine or tryptophan is present at the end of the CDR3, so a read error is the likely explanation. V usage is TRBV6-1 and J usage is TRBJ2-2, with 7 positions matching TRBD2. The ends lost 7 bases at V and 2 bases at J; junction bases unmatched: 7. There are 15 residues in the CDR3. Germline CDR1 is MNHNS and CDR2 is SASEGT. The CDR3 DNA sequence: TGTGCCAGCATGGGGGGGTTGGAAAACACCGGGGAGCTGTTTTTG. As protein: CASMGGLENTGELFL.

Of note for this clonotype: One end of the junction fails to match germline, which may point to a read error. V is TRBV11-3 and J is TRBJ1-2; D is ambiguous. Germline V gene sequence: CDR1 SGHNT, CDR2 YENEEA. CDR3 size: 13 residues. As DNA, the CDR3 is TGTGCCAGCAGCACGCGACGGAGGTATGGCTATACCTTC. The encoded protein is CASSTRRRYGYTF.

On this clonotype: At one end, the junction sequence differs from germline, possibly due to a read error. The chain combines TRBV5-6 with TRBJ2-7; TRBD1 matches 8 bases. The CDR3 has 16 amino acids. The germline gives CDR1 SGHDT, CDR2 YYEEEE. Here the CDR3 reads CARSSVVRDRIYEQYF. CDR3 sequence (DNA): TGTGCCAGAAGCTCCGTTGTACGGGACAGGATCTACGAGCAGTACTTC. Together with reference TRBV5-6 and TRBJ2-7, the CDR3 gives the full variable domain: DAGVTQSPTHLIKTRGQQVTLRCSPKSGHDTVSWYQQALGQGPQFIFQYYEEEERQRGNFPDRFSGHQFPNYSSELNVNALLLGDSALYLCARSSVVRDRIYEQYFGPGTRLTVT.

The J gene is TRBJ2-7, the V gene TRBV4-1; 9 bases map to TRBD2. The junction had 11 bases not matched to a gene; V was cut back by 3 bases and J by 5 bases. In germline, CDR1 is MGHRA, CDR2 YSYEKL. The CDR3 extends over 16 amino acids. The CDR3 sequence: CASSHKVAGEGNEQYF. In nucleotides, the CDR3 is TGCGCCAGCAGCCATAAAGTAGCGGGAGAGGGGAACGAGCAGTACTTC.

The J gene is TRBJ1-1, the V gene TRBV11-2, with D perhaps matching TRBD1 (6 bases). The CDR3 loop spans 16 amino acids. Deletions cut 5 bases from V and 1 base from J, with 17 bases between. Germline V gives CDR1 SGHAT, CDR2 FQNNGV. CDR3 sequence: CASSLTPGGRNTEAFF. The DNA of the CDR3 is TGTGCCAGCAGCCTAACCCCGGGGGGCCGGAACACTGAAGCTTTCTTT.

This clonotype appeared a single time. The chain combines TRBV4-2 with TRBJ1-1; D is uncertain. V shed 11 bases and J shed 13 bases, with 14 bases lying between them. The CDR3 spans 9 residues. The germline gives CDR1 LGHNA, CDR2 YNFKEQ. The CDR3 bases are TGTGCCCGCATCCGCTCTATTTTCTTT. Translated, it gives CARIRSIFF.

Remarks on this clonotype: One junction end does not reproduce the germline sequence, and a read error may be involved. The rearrangement links TRBV6-1 to TRBJ1-6; D possibly corresponds to TRBD1 (5 bases). The CDR3 has 18 amino acids. Germline V gives CDR1 MNHNS, CDR2 SASEGT. The CDR3 region is CASSEALGLHNPNTPLHF. The CDR3 bases are TGTGCCAGCAGTGAAGCTCTGGGACTGCACAATCCTAATACACCCCTCCACTTT.

As for this clonotype: Sequence at one end of the junction differs from germline and may be a read error. The chain joins TRBV29-1 to TRBJ2-5; D might be TRBD1 (6 bases). This CDR3 is built from 14 residues. CDR1 SQVTM and CDR2 ANQGSEA come from the germline V gene. The CDR3 region has the DNA TGCAACGGAAGGGGGTTCGGGGTAGAAGAGACCCGGTACTTC. Protein product: CNGRGFGVEETRYF.

In its sample, this clonotype was seen a few times. This may stem from a read error, because a much larger clone lies one nucleotide away. The chain is built from TRBV6-1 and TRBJ1-1; D not certain. Germline loops: CDR1 MNHNS, CDR2 SASEGT. The CDR3 sequence is 16 residues long. CDR3 sequence (DNA): TGTGCCAGCAGTGAAGAGTGGCGCTCGGGGAACATTGAAGCTTTCTTT. Translated: CASSEEWRSGNIEAFF.

V gene TRBV14 combines with J gene TRBJ1-5; D is perhaps TRBD1 or TRBD2 (5 bases each). The tail of the sequence fits TRBJ2-3 better, so the J call may be wrong. CDR1 is SGHDN and CDR2 is FVKESK in the germline V gene. The CDR3 contains 16 residues. The chain's CDR3 is CASSPEGSGERQPQYF. CDR3 sequence (DNA): TGTGCCAGCAGCCCCGAGGGTAGTGGGGAAAGACAGCCCCAGTATTTT.

The chain employs TRBV5-1 and TRBJ2-2; D may be TRBD2 (6 bases). The CDR3 sequence is 15 residues long. Looked up from germline, CDR1 is SGHRS and CDR2 is YFSETQ. Trimming pared 3 bases from V and 3 bases from J, leaving 12 bases between. The CDR3 coding sequence is TGCGCCAGCAGCTCGACCCCGGGAGACACCGGGGAGCTGTTTTTT. Translating it yields CASSSTPGDTGELFF.

As for this clonotype: Here the CDR3 omits its conserved ending phenylalanine or tryptophan, so a read error is the likely source. The chain combines TRBV6-6 with TRBJ1-5; no definite D call. CDR1 is MNHNY and CDR2 is SVGAGI in the germline V gene (reference sequence). The CDR3 loop spans 12 amino acids. Between the trimmed V and J ends, which lost 5 bases and 5 bases, there was a span of 7 bases. CDR3 nucleotide sequence: TGTGCCAGCAGTGTACCGGATCAGCCCCAGCATTAT. This sequence encodes CASSVPDQPQHY.

Regarding this clonotype: Compared with germline, one end of the junction differs, possibly owing to a read error. V usage is TRBV6-5 and J usage is TRBJ2-3, with 11 positions matching TRBD2. In germline, CDR1 is MNHEY, CDR2 SVGAGI. CDR3 size: 15 residues. CDR3 region: CASRLTSGSTDMHYF. The CDR3 region has the DNA TGTGCCAGCAGACTAACTAGCGGGAGCACAGATATGCACTACTTT.

This chain connects TRBV29-1 to TRBJ2-7; D uncertain. From germline, CDR1 is SQVTM and CDR2 ANQGSEA. V lost 7 bases to trimming and J lost 2 bases, with 12 bases between them. This CDR3 is 12 amino acids long. CDR3 residues: CSGSDGAYEQYF. The CDR3 nucleotides are TGCAGCGGGAGCGATGGTGCCTACGAGCAGTACTTC.

For this clonotype: No conserved phenylalanine or tryptophan ends this CDR3, so it is likely a read error. The genes are TRBV29-1 and TRBJ1-1; no definite D call. The germline CDR1 and CDR2 sequences are SQVTM and ANQGSEA. The CDR3 is 12 amino acids. The CDR3 sequence: CSVVVERPEAFI. Here the CDR3 DNA reads TGTAGCGTTGTGGTGGAGAGGCCTGAAGCTTTCATT.

This clonotype was detected many times. V is TRBV28 and J is TRBJ2-3; D assignment may be TRBD1 or TRBD2 (5 bases each). V shed 2 bases and J shed 9 bases, with 9 bases lying between them. Germline V gene data show CDR1 as MDHEN and CDR2 as SYDVKM. This CDR3 region has 12 residues. CDR3: CASSLGRDTQYF. The CDR3 DNA reads as TGTGCCAGCAGTTTAGGCAGGGACACGCAGTATTTT.

Notes on this clonotype: Given the absence of the conserved phenylalanine or tryptophan at the CDR3 end, a read error is likely. The rearrangement uses TRBV5-1 and TRBJ2-7; 8 nucleotides agree with TRBD2. Germline V gene sequence: CDR1 SGHRS, CDR2 YFSETQ. The ends lost 0 bases at V and 7 bases at J; junction bases unmatched: 3. This CDR3 is 13 amino acids long. Written as DNA, the CDR3 is TGCGCCAGCAGCTTGGAGGGACTAGAGGAGCAGTACTTA. The encoded protein is CASSLEGLEEQYL.

This clonotype was observed once. Germline is not matched at one junction end, which may reflect a read error. The chain combines TRBV6-5 with TRBJ2-3; D uncertain. Germline V gene lookup returns CDR1 MNHEY and CDR2 SVGAGI. The CDR3 runs 13 residues. In DNA, the CDR3 is TGTGCCAGCAGGAGGCAGAGAACAGATACGCAATATTTT. Translated: CASRRQRTDTQYF.

Turning to this clonotype: Since a much larger clone is just one base distant, this may be a read error. The genes are TRBV7-8 and TRBJ2-3, with a possible D match to TRBD1 (6 bases). CDR1 and CDR2 (germline): SGHVS, FQNEAQ. Trimming left V 2 bases short and J 6 bases short, with 21 bases between. The CDR3 is 17 amino acids. In nucleotides, the CDR3 is TGTGCCAGCAGCTTAAGGGCTTCCGGGACAAGCGTGGATACGCAGTATTTT. This translates into CASSLRASGTSVDTQYF.

The table lists this clonotype with a few counts. The chain couples TRBV7-2 to TRBJ1-3, with D unclear. The V gene's germline CDR1 is SGHTA and CDR2 FQGNSA. The CDR3 sequence is 13 residues long. Trimming removed 2 bases from V and 3 bases from J, with 5 bases in between. CDR3 nucleotides: TGTGCCAGCAGCTTACAGTTTGGAAACACCATATATTTT. Translated, it gives CASSLQFGNTIYF.

Remarks on this clonotype: A read error may explain this, as a much larger clone is one base away. V usage is TRBV12-3 or TRBV12-4 and J usage is TRBJ2-7; TRBD1 aligns across 10 bases. The length of the CDR3 is 13 residues. For the CDR3, the DNA is TGTGCCAGCAGAATGACAGGGGGCTACGATCAGTACTTC. Translation gives CASRMTGGYDQYF.

This clonotype showed up many times. The V call is TRBV7-8, the J call TRBJ1-5, with D unresolved. V lost 2 bases and J 0 bases, leaving 5 bases between the germline ends. In germline, CDR1 is SGHVS, CDR2 FQNEAQ. CDR3 length equals 14 residues. The CDR3 DNA reads as TGTGCCAGCAGCTTATTCGATAGCAATCAGCCCCAGCATTTT. Translated, it gives CASSLFDSNQPQHF.